These 29 T cell receptor beta chains were all obtained from the same sample, sequenced in a study of CXCR3-negative and CXCR3-positive naive CD8 T cells. The libraries of TRB cDNA were constructed through 5' RACE using UMI labels. Each CDR3 protein gets one entry in TCRdb, which reprocessed the 5' RACE reads and gives no DNA. This specimen shows about 56,000 distinct CDR3 sequences; the ten leading clones hold about 20%. Sequencing was done on a sample of memory CD8+ T cells from blood. Source of these receptors: a human donor in good health. Some clones in this sample may be carry-over from other donors' samples.

The J gene is TRBJ2-1, the V gene TRBV27. The germline V gene has CDR1 MNHEY and CDR2 SMNVEV (reference sequence). CDR3 size: 13 residues. CDR3 in amino acids: CASTPSVHNEQFF.

CDR3: CASSPTSAALNEQFF. The chain employs TRBV12-3 or TRBV12-4 and TRBJ2-1; without DNA, the TCRdb call of TRBD2 cannot be checked. The CDR3 is 15 residues long.

The chain is built from TRBV5-1 and TRBJ2-7; the TCRdb call, TRBD2, lacks DNA for checking. The CDR3 loop spans 12 amino acids. Per germline, CDR1 SGHRS and CDR2 YFSETQ. Here the CDR3 reads CASSFPGGEQYF.

The chain combines TRBV7-3 with TRBJ2-3; the TCRdb call, TRBD1, lacks DNA for checking. This CDR3 region has 14 residues. The germline V gene has CDR1 SGHTA and CDR2 FQGTGA. This CDR3 reads CASSLTGGDDTQYF.

This rearrangement joins TRBV10-3 to TRBJ2-7. CDR1 ENHRY and CDR2 SYGVKD come from the germline V gene. The CDR3 has 12 residues. The CDR3 sequence is CAISGETYEQYF.

J is TRBJ2-1 and V is TRBV7-6; as DNA is missing, the TRBD1 call by TCRdb cannot be tested. This CDR3 region has 15 residues. The germline gives CDR1 SGHVS, CDR2 FNYEAQ. The CDR3 protein is CASSLANRGRDEQFF.

The CDR3 loop is CSAVRGGDADTQYF. The V call is TRBV20-1, the J call TRBJ2-3; TCRdb calls TRBD1, which cannot be checked without DNA. Per germline, CDR1 DFQATT and CDR2 SNEGSKA (reference sequence). The CDR3 consists of 14 residues.

The V call is TRBV28, the J call TRBJ2-7. There are 14 residues in the CDR3. From germline, CDR1 is MDHEN and CDR2 SYDVKM. The CDR3 is CASSPYVSSYEQYF.

The chain combines TRBV29-1 with TRBJ2-2. The CDR3 extends over 13 amino acids. Germline assignment: CDR1 SQVTM and CDR2 ANQGSEA. CDR3 sequence: CSVEGTNTGELFF.

The chain uses TRBV3-1 and TRBJ1-1. Germline V CDR1 and CDR2: LGHDT, YNNKEL (reference sequence). The CDR3 contains 11 residues. CDR3 region: CATNQGPEAFF.

The V call is TRBV11-3, the J call TRBJ2-7; TCRdb calls TRBD1, which cannot be checked without DNA. Per germline, CDR1 SGHNT and CDR2 YENEEA. The CDR3 has 15 residues. CDR3 residues: CASSLEPGQLYEQYF. The variable domain in full, completed from reference TRBV11-3 and TRBJ2-7, reads EAGVVQSPRYKIIEKKQPVAFWCNPISGHNTLYWYLQNLGQGPELLIRYENEEAVDDSQLPKDRFSAERLKGVDSTLKIQPAELGDSAVYLCASSLEPGQLYEQYFGPGTRLTVT.

This chain connects TRBV4-3 to TRBJ2-3; the TCRdb call, TRBD2, lacks DNA for checking. This CDR3 is 18 amino acids long. Germline CDR1 and CDR2: LGHNA and YSLEER. CDR3: CASSQDLGTSGNTDTQYF.

The chain is built from TRBV29-1 and TRBJ2-1. Per germline, CDR1 SQVTM and CDR2 ANQGSEA. CDR3 length equals 11 residues. The CDR3 protein is CSVGGGNEQFF.

CDR3 sequence reads: CATTSGALSYEQYF. The rearrangement uses TRBV7-2 and TRBJ2-7; TCRdb's D gene call, TRBD2, goes unchecked for lack of DNA. Germline V gene data show CDR1 as SGHTA and CDR2 as FQGNSA. This CDR3 is built from 14 residues.

V is TRBV6-4 and J is TRBJ2-1; the D call from TCRdb, TRBD1, cannot be confirmed without DNA. This CDR3 region has 19 residues. Germline CDR1 and CDR2: MRHNA and SNTAGT. Here the CDR3 reads CASSKPSPGYLLFYNEQFF.

The CDR3: CSAKASYEQYF. This rearrangement joins TRBV20-1 to TRBJ2-7. The CDR3 has 11 amino acids. CDR1 is DFQATT, CDR2 SNEGSKA, per germline (reference sequence).

The rearrangement uses TRBV29-1 and TRBJ2-5. The germline CDR1 and CDR2 sequences are SQVTM and ANQGSEA. The length of the CDR3 is 12 residues. The CDR3 sequence is CSVEDIGVDLIF.

The V and J genes are TRBV11-2 and TRBJ1-2; TCRdb designates TRBD1, a call that cannot be tested without DNA. Germline loops: CDR1 SGHAT, CDR2 FQNNGV. The CDR3 length is 14 residues. CDR3: CASSLAQGNYGYTF.

The genes are TRBV29-1 and TRBJ2-5; TCRdb picks TRBD1, but there is no DNA to check that call. CDR1 is SQVTM and CDR2 is ANQGSEA in the germline V gene. This CDR3 comprises 14 residues. The chain's CDR3 is CSVEEGQLEETQYF.

The rearrangement uses TRBV4-3 and TRBJ2-7; TCRdb's D gene call, TRBD1, goes unchecked for lack of DNA. CDR3 length: 15 residues. Germline CDR1 is LGHNA and CDR2 is YSLEER. CDR3 loop: CASSLTTGLNYEQYF.

This chain connects TRBV6-1 to TRBJ2-3; without DNA, the TCRdb call of TRBD2 cannot be checked. The CDR3 totals 16 residues. Germline V CDR1 and CDR2: MNHNS, SASEGT. The CDR3 here is CASTSGVTSGIYTQYF.

V and J are TRBV5-1 and TRBJ1-1; TCRdb's D call of TRBD1 is untestable without DNA. Per the germline V gene, CDR1 is SGHRS and CDR2 is YFSETQ. The CDR3 has 13 residues. The CDR3 is CASGPGAQTEAFF.

The chain links TRBV20-1 to TRBJ2-7. Germline V gene data show CDR1 as DFQATT and CDR2 as SNEGSKA (reference sequence). This CDR3 has 11 amino acids. This CDR3 reads CSARGVSEQYF.

The V gene is TRBV10-2, the J gene TRBJ2-1. The CDR3 runs to 14 residues. Germline CDR1 is WSHSY and CDR2 is SAAADI. The CDR3 here is CASSRPQKDNEQFF.

V is TRBV29-1 and J is TRBJ2-7; TCRdb picks TRBD1, but there is no DNA to check that call. The CDR3 loop spans 12 amino acids. Germline-derived CDR1 and CDR2 are SQVTM and ANQGSEA. The CDR3 sequence: CSAGGSGNEQYF.

This chain connects TRBV6-2 or TRBV6-3 to TRBJ2-1; TCRdb's assignment of TRBD2 cannot be checked, as there is no DNA. The germline gives CDR1 MNHEY, CDR2 SVGEGT. CDR3 length: 15 residues. This CDR3 is CASSQIAGGYNEQFF.

The rearrangement links TRBV20-1 to TRBJ1-1; absent DNA, TCRdb's TRBD1 call cannot be checked. Germline V gene sequence: CDR1 DFQATT, CDR2 SNEGSKA (reference sequence). The CDR3 is 13 amino acids. This CDR3 reads CSATDRKRTEAFF.

The chain has TRBV21-1 and TRBJ2-1; TCRdb proposes TRBD1, but this gene call is untestable without DNA. TRBV21-1 counts as a pseudogene. The CDR3 runs 17 residues. The CDR3 spells CASSKTDGQGGYNEQFF.

V gene TRBV29-1 combines with J gene TRBJ2-1; TCRdb's assignment of TRBD2 cannot be checked, as there is no DNA. CDR3 size: 14 residues. Germline CDR1 SQVTM, CDR2 ANQGSEA. CDR3 sequence reads: CSVLLAGEGNEQFF.